Each of the 31 T cell receptor beta chains below was sequenced from the same sample in a study of shared clonotypes between healthy human individuals. Produced via immunoSEQ multiplex PCR; TCRdb's table is partial and in-frame only. The sample shows around 510,000 clones, approximately 94% of them seen only once. The sample taken for sequencing was naive CD4+ T cells sorted from blood. Subset reported: CD45RA+ positively selected. Receptor source: a woman aged 30 to 39 in good health.

The chain combines TRBV19 with TRBJ1-5, with a tentative D call TRBD1 (5 bases). The CDR3 spans 17 residues. CDR1 and CDR2 (germline): LNHDA, SQIVND (reference sequence). Trimming stripped 3 bases from V and 0 bases from J, with 15 bases between. The CDR3 protein is CASSISRTGASNQPQHF. CDR3 DNA sequence: TGTGCCAGTAGTATTTCCCGGACTGGGGCTAGCAATCAGCCCCAGCATTTT.

The chain carries TRBV5-1 and TRBJ1-2; D remains unclear. CDR1 is SGHRS and CDR2 is YFSETQ in the germline V gene. CDR3 length: 14 amino acids. V was pared by 0 bases and J by 10 bases, with 16 bases between. CDR3 bases: TGCGCCAGCAGCTTGGATGGACGGGCTATGATCTACACCTTC. Amino acid sequence: CASSLDGRAMIYTF.

On this clone: This same CDR3 is encoded by further DNA sequences in the sample. The CDR3 loop is CASSTSGTEAFF. The CDR3 DNA sequence: TGTGCCAGCAGTACCTCCGGGACAGAAGCTTTCTTT. This chain connects TRBV28 to TRBJ1-1; D perhaps matches TRBD1 (6 bases). V was shortened by 5 bases and J by 8 bases, with 12 bases between the two germline ends. The CDR3 contains 12 residues. CDR1 MDHEN and CDR2 SYDVKM come from the germline V gene.

The CDR3 loop reads CASSGLLAGGLGGYNEQFF. The CDR3, as DNA: TGTGCCAGCAGTGGATTACTAGCGGGAGGCCTAGGTGGCTACAATGAGCAGTTCTTC. The chain recombines TRBV28 with TRBJ2-1; 12 bases map to TRBD2. J lost 3 bases, V lost 5 bases, and 14 bases had no gene match. CDR3 length: 19 amino acids. Germline values: CDR1 MDHEN, CDR2 SYDVKM.

The genes are TRBV27 and TRBJ2-5; the match to TRBD1 covers 7 bases. The CDR3 sequence is 14 residues long. V gave up 8 bases and J gave up 5 bases; unmatched junction bases: 11. Germline values: CDR1 MNHEY, CDR2 SMNVEV (reference sequence). CDR3 amino acids: CASQERGRWETQYF. CDR3 sequence (DNA): TGTGCCAGCCAGGAGAGGGGGCGCTGGGAGACCCAGTACTTC.

The gene calls are TRBV4-1 and TRBJ1-4; tentative D call: TRBD1 (6 bases). Trimming cost V 4 bases and J 5 bases, with 14 bases left between them. Germline V lookup: CDR1 MGHRA, CDR2 YSYEKL. The length of the CDR3 is 15 residues. The CDR3 reads CASSLATGKNEKLFF. The CDR3 DNA reads TGCGCCAGCAGCCTCGCGACAGGAAAGAATGAAAAACTGTTTTTT.

The rearrangement links TRBV2 to TRBJ2-7; weak D call: TRBD1 (5 bases). Germline V gene lookup returns CDR1 SNHLY and CDR2 FYNNEI. The CDR3 loop spans 13 amino acids. V was cut by 7 bases and J by 3 bases, with 13 bases left in between. CDR3 amino acids: CASTVGRYYEQYF. The CDR3 coding sequence is TGTGCCAGCACTGTGGGGCGGTACTACGAGCAGTACTTC.

The V and J genes are TRBV4-1 and TRBJ1-1; D not resolved. The V end lost 2 bases, the J end lost 8 bases, and 6 bases lay between the germline ends. This CDR3 region has 11 residues. Germline loops: CDR1 MGHRA, CDR2 YSYEKL. The CDR3 DNA follows: TGCGCCAGCAGCCAATTCCGGGAAGCTTTCTTT. Translated, it gives CASSQFREAFF.

The chain joins TRBV5-5 to TRBJ1-5; D unresolved. Germline lookup yields CDR1 SGHKS and CDR2 YYEKEE (reference sequence). The CDR3 totals 12 residues. Between the trimmed V and J ends, which lost 1 base and 6 bases, there was a span of 5 bases. Written as DNA, the CDR3 is TGTGCCAGCAGCTTGTTTGGTCAGCCCCAGCATTTT. It yields the protein CASSLFGQPQHF.

The chain has TRBV11-2 and TRBJ1-2, with D possibly matching TRBD1 (6 bases). V lost 0 bases, J lost 6 bases, and 14 bases lay in between. Germline values: CDR1 SGHAT, CDR2 FQNNGV. This CDR3 is 15 amino acids long. The DNA of the CDR3 is TGTGCCAGCAGCTTAGAACGGACAGCCCACCATGGCTACACCTTC. It translates to CASSLERTAHHGYTF.

The genes are TRBV7-2 and TRBJ2-3; D gene unclear. V dropped 5 bases and J dropped 5 bases, with 11 bases sitting between them. The germline CDR1 and CDR2 sequences are SGHTA and FQGNSA. The CDR3 has 13 amino acids. The CDR3 DNA follows: TGTGCCAGCAGCCCAAGGTCGCAAGATACGCAGTATTTT. It encodes CASSPRSQDTQYF.

The chain is built from TRBV5-4 and TRBJ1-2; D is unclear. This CDR3 has 14 residues. Germline V CDR1 and CDR2: SGHNT, YYREEE (reference sequence). Trimming took off 0 bases at V and 2 bases at J, with 8 bases between the two ends. This CDR3 is CASSLEAGNYGYTF. CDR3 DNA: TGTGCCAGCAGCTTGGAGGCAGGAAACTATGGCTACACCTTC.

The chain combines TRBV11-3 with TRBJ2-3; a possible D gene is TRBD1 (5 bases). Germline CDR1 and CDR2: SGHNT and YENEEA. CDR3 size: 14 residues. Trimming left V 3 bases short and J 4 bases short, with 11 bases between. CDR3 DNA: TGTGCCAGCAGCTTTGGGGCCCTCCCAGATACGCAGTATTTT. Translation: CASSFGALPDTQYF.

The chain combines TRBV29-1 with TRBJ1-1, with TRBD1 matching over 8 bases. CDR1 is SQVTM, CDR2 ANQGSEA, per germline. The J segment lost 4 bases and the V segment lost 0 bases, leaving 7 bases of the junction unmatched. The CDR3 totals 15 residues. The CDR3 sequence is CSVEDPTGESTEAFF. CDR3 in DNA: TGCAGCGTTGAAGACCCGACAGGGGAGAGCACTGAAGCTTTCTTT.

The V gene is TRBV6-6, the J gene TRBJ1-5; maybe TRBD1 (6 bases). Germline V gene data show CDR1 as MNHNY and CDR2 as SVGAGI (reference sequence). This CDR3 comprises 13 residues. Trimming removed 8 bases at V and 2 bases at J, with 10 bases between. The CDR3 region is CASGGARNQPQHF. In nucleotides, the CDR3 is TGTGCCAGCGGGGGGGCACGCAATCAGCCCCAGCATTTT.

J is TRBJ2-1 and V is TRBV2; 9 bases are a match to TRBD2. The CDR3 extends over 15 amino acids. The V gene end was trimmed by 1 base and the J gene end by 8 bases; junction bases not matched to a gene: 6. The germline CDR1 and CDR2 sequences are SNHLY and FYNNEI. Written as DNA, the CDR3 is TGTGCCAGCAGTGAAGGGGCGGGAGGGCCTCATGAGCAGTTCTTC. Translated, it gives CASSEGAGGPHEQFF.

The rearrangement links TRBV19 to TRBJ1-4; D perhaps matches TRBD1 (5 bases). The CDR3 contains 13 residues. With 7 bases removed from V and 12 bases from J, the gap between germline ends came to 18 bases. Per the germline V gene, CDR1 is LNHDA and CDR2 is SQIVND (reference sequence). CDR3 DNA: TGTGCCAGTAACGTCGGTTGGGGGTTGGAACTGTTTTTT. It yields the protein CASNVGWGLELFF.

As DNA, the CDR3 is TGCGCCAGCAGCTTGGTTGAGACTTCCGACACCATATATTTT. It is translated as CASSLVETSDTIYF. This chain joins TRBV5-1 and TRBJ1-3; D gene uncertain. The CDR3 has 14 amino acids. Germline V gene lookup returns CDR1 SGHRS and CDR2 YFSETQ. The V end was cut by 0 bases, the J end by 8 bases, with 12 bases between.

This chain uses TRBV18 with TRBJ2-3; 10 bases are a match to TRBD1. The CDR3 contains 16 residues. Germline V gene lookup returns CDR1 KGHSH and CDR2 LQKENI. The V segment lost 9 bases and the J segment 5 bases; nucleotides outside the gene matches: 14. The CDR3 nucleotides read TGTGCCAGTAACAAGCTTGGGACAGGGGTAGGAGATACGCAGTATTTT. Protein sequence: CASNKLGTGVGDTQYF.

The gene calls are TRBV10-3 and TRBJ2-5; D may be TRBD1 (6 bases). Trimming removed 6 bases at V and 2 bases at J, with 13 bases between. The CDR3 is made up of 14 amino acids. The germline gives CDR1 ENHRY, CDR2 SYGVKD. The CDR3 region has the DNA TGTGCCATCAGGCCGAACAGGGTGCAAGAGACCCAGTACTTC. This encodes CAIRPNRVQETQYF.

A note on this clone: Other DNA sequences within the sample encode an identical CDR3. This chain's CDR3 is CAWSVQGNQPQHF. DNA for the CDR3: TGTGCCTGGAGTGTGCAGGGGAATCAGCCCCAGCATTTT. The rearrangement joins TRBV30 to TRBJ1-5, with D perhaps matching TRBD1 (6 bases). V lost 0 bases to trimming and J lost 4 bases, with 7 bases between them. The CDR3 contains 13 residues. Germline CDR1 GTSNPN, CDR2 SVGIG (reference sequence).

The chain has TRBV6-5 and TRBJ2-7, with a tentative D call TRBD2 (6 bases). This CDR3 is built from 13 residues. Between the trimmed V and J ends, which lost 6 bases and 1 base, there was a span of 10 bases. Germline values: CDR1 MNHEY, CDR2 SVGAGI. CDR3 loop: CASSREFSYEQYF. The CDR3, as DNA: TGTGCCAGCAGCCGGGAGTTTTCCTACGAGCAGTACTTC.

The CDR3 nucleotides read TGTGCCAGCAGCCCCCTCCGGGACAGACTACGATCTAATGAAAAACTGTTTTTT. Translation: CASSPLRDRLRSNEKLFF. The chain employs TRBV28 and TRBJ1-4; the match to TRBD1 covers 7 bases. The V gene end was trimmed by 6 bases and the J gene end by 3 bases; junction bases not matched to a gene: 16. CDR1 MDHEN and CDR2 SYDVKM come from the germline V gene. The length of the CDR3 is 18 residues.

This chain's CDR3 is CASSPFGLAVYNEQFF. The CDR3 DNA reads TGTGCCAGCAGTCCCTTTGGACTAGCGGTCTACAATGAGCAGTTCTTC. The rearrangement links TRBV27 to TRBJ2-1; TRBD2 agrees at 10 bases. Per germline, CDR1 MNHEY and CDR2 SMNVEV (reference sequence). The CDR3 is 16 amino acids. Trimming at V came to 5 bases and at J to 3 bases, leaving 7 bases not matched to a gene.

This chain links TRBV19 with TRBJ1-5, with D unresolved. The germline CDR1 and CDR2 sequences are LNHDA and SQIVND (reference sequence). V gave up 2 bases and J gave up 0 bases, with 8 bases separating them. This CDR3 is built from 15 residues. The chain's CDR3 is CASSISEPSNQPQHF. The CDR3 nucleotides are TGTGCCAGTAGTATATCAGAGCCTAGCAATCAGCCCCAGCATTTT.

V usage is TRBV5-1 and J usage is TRBJ2-5; 8 nucleotides line up with TRBD2. The CDR3 sequence is 17 residues long. From germline, CDR1 is SGHRS and CDR2 YFSETQ. V lost 0 bases, J lost 0 bases, and 7 bases stayed unmatched. The CDR3 coding sequence is TGCGCCAGCAGCTTGGGGTCGGGAGGGTCGTACCAAGAGACCCAGTACTTC. It codes for CASSLGSGGSYQETQYF.

V and J are TRBV6-5 and TRBJ1-4, with D hard to call. V dropped 5 bases and J dropped 5 bases, with 9 bases sitting between them. Germline V CDR1 and CDR2: MNHEY, SVGAGI. There are 13 residues in the CDR3. CDR3 in amino acids: CASSGQVNEKLFF. In DNA, the CDR3 is TGTGCCAGCAGTGGCCAAGTGAATGAAAAACTGTTTTTT.

CDR3 nucleotide sequence: TGCAGCGTTGATCAGGGAAATACCGGGGAGCTGTTTTTT. It translates to CSVDQGNTGELFF. V usage is TRBV29-1 and J usage is TRBJ2-2, with D tentatively TRBD1 (5 bases). Germline lookup yields CDR1 SQVTM and CDR2 ANQGSEA. V lost 3 bases to trimming and J lost 5 bases, with 10 bases between them. The CDR3 extends over 13 amino acids.

This sequence joins TRBV25-1 and TRBJ2-1; no definite D call. CDR1 is MGHDK, CDR2 SYGVNS, per germline. V was pared by 3 bases and J by 6 bases, with 0 bases between. There are 10 residues in the CDR3. The chain's CDR3 is CASSDNEQFF. The CDR3 coding sequence is TGTGCCAGCAGTGACAATGAGCAGTTCTTC.

The chain employs TRBV28 and TRBJ2-4; TRBD1 matches at 8 bases. This CDR3 has 15 residues. Trimming removed 5 bases from V and 3 bases from J; junction bases left unmatched: 6. Germline V gene data show CDR1 as MDHEN and CDR2 as SYDVKM. The DNA for the CDR3 is TGTGCCAGCAGTCCAGGGGGCGCCGGCAAAAACATTCAGTACTTC. It is translated as CASSPGGAGKNIQYF.

CDR3 sequence: CASSLRHSGIGQETQYF. DNA for the CDR3: TGTGCCAGCAGCTTAAGGCATAGCGGGATAGGGCAAGAGACCCAGTACTTC. The chain carries TRBV7-3 and TRBJ2-5; TRBD2 matches at 8 bases. Germline V CDR1 and CDR2: SGHTA, FQGTGA. The CDR3 is made up of 17 amino acids. The J segment lost 2 bases and the V segment lost 1 base, leaving 9 bases of the junction unmatched.